The 5 T cell receptor beta chains below all came from one sample that was sequenced in a study of blood T cells in healthy people across ages. A second PCR, run for roughly 7 to 12 cycles, used a sample-barcoded 5' primer plus a J-beta primer mix. Each CDR3 protein is one row after TCRdb ran MiXCR on the 5' RACE reads. The top ten hold over 10% of the sample, which has some 900,000 distinct CDR3 sequences, about 48% seen once. Sequencing was carried out using blood. Receptors originate from a young man in good health.

This clonotype was detected only a few times. The chain links TRBV5-6 to TRBJ1-2, with TRBD1 identical over 7 bases. V gave up 3 bases and J gave up 3 bases; unmatched junction bases: 8. Germline CDR1 reads SGHDT; CDR2 reads YYEEEE. CDR3 length: 15 amino acids. CDR3 DNA: TGTGCCAGCAGCTGGGGAGGGGGCGCGGACTATGGCTACACCTTC. Its protein product is CASSWGGGADYGYTF.

This clonotype was observed a single time. The chain combines TRBV28 with TRBJ1-1; TRBD1 might be the D (6 bases). The ends were cut back, 7 bases at V and 2 bases at J, with 17 bases in the middle. There are 15 residues in the CDR3. Per germline, CDR1 MDHEN and CDR2 SYDVKM. CDR3 region: CASNPSGGLNTEAFF. DNA for the CDR3: TGTGCCAGCAACCCCAGCGGGGGGCTCAACACTGAAGCTTTCTTT.

This clonotype appeared many times. J is TRBJ1-6 and V is TRBV4-1; D ambiguous. The CDR3 totals 13 residues. CDR1 and CDR2 (germline): MGHRA, YSYEKL. Trimming pared 0 bases from V and 7 bases from J, leaving 4 bases between. CDR3 sequence reads: CASSQERNSPLHF. The DNA of the CDR3 is TGCGCCAGCAGCCAAGAGAGGAATTCACCCCTCCACTTT.

The sample holds one count of this clonotype. This chain joins TRBV6-5 and TRBJ1-1; 9 positions agree with TRBD1. The length of the CDR3 is 14 residues. Per the germline V gene, CDR1 is MNHEY and CDR2 is SVGAGI. V was pared by 6 bases and J by 5 bases, with 7 bases of the junction left unmatched. This chain's CDR3 is CASSTGGFGTEAFF. CDR3 coding DNA: TGTGCCAGCAGCACAGGGGGCTTTGGGACTGAAGCTTTCTTT.

The chain recombines TRBV3-1 with TRBJ2-5, with D possibly TRBD2 on 5 matching bases. V lost 2 bases and J lost 2, with 12 bases in between. Germline V gives CDR1 LGHDT, CDR2 YNNKEL (reference sequence). The CDR3 spans 15 residues. The CDR3 region is CASSQPMDFQETQYF. The CDR3 DNA follows: TGTGCCAGCAGCCAACCTATGGACTTTCAAGAGACCCAGTACTTC.